This T cell receptor (beta chain) was captured in a study of post-analysis software for immune sequencing data. Across the whole study: Included courses were relapsing-remitting and secondary progressive multiple sclerosis; progressive-relapsing multiple sclerosis was also included.

Study conclusions and caveats: In patients, about five TRBV segments were more frequent than in controls, with TRBV5-6, TRBV5-1 and TRBV20-1 among them. The study found significantly lower normalized Chao1 diversity in multiple sclerosis patients than in controls.

The CDR3 extends over 13 amino acids. Between the trimmed V and J ends, which lost 8 bases and 7 bases, there was a span of 15 bases. Germline V gene data show CDR1 as SQVTM and CDR2 as ANQGSEA. Unique molecular identifiers featured in each of the TCR beta cDNA libraries. From approximately 1 to 10 million T cells, 400,000 to 600,000 cDNA molecules were obtained. One entry per CDR3 protein results from TCRdb running MiXCR on the PCR reads. The sample lists hundreds of thousands of distinct CDR3 sequences, 25% to 30% occurring once. To note about this clonotype: Its matching antigen is unknown.

The clonotype comes from a girl aged 10-17 years with multiple sclerosis. The chain has TRBV29-1 and TRBJ1-6, with D unresolved. Sequencing input: blood. CDR3 region: CSINGGGNSPLHF. In DNA, the CDR3 is TGCAGCATAAACGGCGGCGGAAATTCACCCCTCCACTTT.